What follows are 21 T cell receptor beta chains derived from one specimen sequenced in a study of T cells in Graves' hyperthyroidism and ophthalmopathy. RNA transcripts yielded amplified TCR beta CDR3 regions. A set of HTBI primers served as the primers for a first-round RT-PCR of the TCR CDR3. In TCRdb, the multiplex PCR reads were re-called with MiXCR into one record per CDR3 protein. The sample carries 40,000 to 55,000 distinct CDR3 sequences, 45% to 50% recorded once. The sample consisted of peripheral blood or thyroid tissue (not recorded which). These receptors originate from a woman between 45 and 60 years old with Graves' hyperthyroidism.

This clonotype was detected only once. The gene calls are TRBV9 and TRBJ1-1, with 8 bases fitting TRBD1. The V and J ends lost 3 bases and 7 bases, in that order; junction bases with no gene match: 8. There are 14 residues in the CDR3. Per the germline V gene, CDR1 is SGDLS and CDR2 is YYNGEE. CDR3 nucleotide sequence: TGTGCCAGCAGCGACTTACAGGGGGGGAATGAAGCTTTCTTT. Its protein is CASSDLQGGNEAFF.

Notes on this clonotype: Without the conserved terminal phenylalanine or tryptophan, this CDR3 likely stems from a read error. The chain links TRBV7-8 to TRBJ2-7; maybe TRBD2 (5 bases). Germline CDR1 reads SGHVS; CDR2 reads FQNEAQ. This CDR3 is built from 14 residues. CDR3 in DNA: TGCGCCAGCAGCACCTACCTCGGAGGCGGGGAGCAGTACCTC. It encodes CASSTYLGGGEQYL.

This clonotype has at least ten counts. This chain links TRBV11-2 with TRBJ1-1; D is unresolved. V lost 0 bases and J 6 bases, leaving 8 bases between the germline ends. CDR3 length: 13 residues. Germline values: CDR1 SGHAT, CDR2 FQNNGV. DNA of the CDR3: TGTGCCAGCAGCTTAGAATCGGTCGCTGAAGCTTTCTTT. Translated, it gives CASSLESVAEAFF.

The sample holds many counts of this clonotype. The V gene is TRBV9, the J gene TRBJ1-3; D is undetermined. The CDR3 sequence is 14 residues long. V was cut by 4 bases and J by 0 bases, with 8 bases left in between. Germline assignment: CDR1 SGDLS and CDR2 YYNGEE. Here the CDR3 reads CASSPGVSGNTIYF. DNA for the CDR3: TGTGCCAGCAGCCCAGGCGTCTCTGGAAACACCATATATTTT.

This clonotype was seen at least ten times. CDR3 amino acids: CASSYFAGSEDTQYF. DNA for the CDR3: TGTGCCAGCAGTTACTTTGCGGGATCTGAAGATACGCAGTATTTT. The chain recombines TRBV6-5 with TRBJ2-3; tentatively, D is TRBD2 (6 bases). CDR3 length: 15 residues. Deletions cut 1 base from V and 5 bases from J, with 13 bases between. Germline CDR1 MNHEY, CDR2 SVGAGI.

CDR3 protein: CASSQEGLAGVISTDTQYF. The CDR3 DNA follows: TGTGCCAGCAGCCAAGAAGGACTAGCGGGAGTCATTAGCACAGATACGCAGTATTTT. The rearrangement links TRBV2 to TRBJ2-3, with 13 nucleotides matching TRBD2. The junction had 12 bases not matched to a gene; V was cut back by 6 bases and J by 0 bases. CDR1 and CDR2 from the germline V gene are SNHLY and FYNNEI. CDR3 length: 19 residues.

This rearrangement joins TRBV24-1 to TRBJ2-6; 9 positions agree with TRBD1. The length of the CDR3 is 18 residues. J was trimmed by 0 bases and V by 4 bases; bases with no gene match: 6. CDR1 and CDR2 (germline): KGHDR, SFDVKD. CDR3 amino acids: CATSDPPGQGSGANVLTF. In nucleotides, the CDR3 is TGTGCCACCAGTGACCCCCCGGGACAGGGCTCTGGGGCCAACGTCCTGACTTTC.

Ten or more counts support this clonotype. The chain links TRBV2 to TRBJ2-7, with 7 bases matching TRBD1. The V segment lost 7 bases and the J segment 7 bases; nucleotides outside the gene matches: 16. The CDR3 loop spans 15 amino acids. Looked up from germline, CDR1 is SNHLY and CDR2 is FYNNEI. Here the CDR3 reads CASTTRGQNPWEQYF. CDR3 in DNA: TGTGCCAGCACAACGAGGGGGCAAAACCCCTGGGAGCAGTACTTC. The full variable domain, its missing parts supplied by reference TRBV2 and TRBJ2-7, is EPEVTQTPSHQVTQMGQEVILRCVPISNHLYFYWYRQILGQKVEFLVSFYNNEISEKSEIFDDQFSVERPDGSNFTLKIRSTKLEDSAMYFCASTTRGQNPWEQYFGPGTRLTVT.

There are a few counts of this clonotype. The chain links TRBV25-1 to TRBJ1-1; D not resolved. This CDR3 has 11 residues. Germline assignment: CDR1 MGHDK and CDR2 SYGVNS. V was cut by 4 bases and J by 5 bases, with 5 bases left in between. CDR3 loop: CASSVSTEAFF. The CDR3 region has the DNA TGTGCCAGCAGTGTTAGTACTGAAGCTTTCTTT.

The rearrangement links TRBV29-1 to TRBJ2-5; TRBD2 aligns across 15 bases. This CDR3 is 17 amino acids long. V gave up 6 bases and J gave up 5 bases; unmatched junction bases: 13. CDR1 SQVTM and CDR2 ANQGSEA come from the germline V gene. In DNA form, the CDR3 reads TGCAGCGTCCGGACTAGCGGGAGGGCTTTGGTTGTGGAGACCCAGTACTTC. As protein: CSVRTSGRALVVETQYF.

Many counts were recorded for this clonotype. This rearrangement joins TRBV7-6 to TRBJ1-3; 7 nucleotides agree with TRBD1. Trimming removed 5 bases from V and 2 bases from J; junction bases left unmatched: 6. Germline V gene lookup returns CDR1 SGHVS and CDR2 FNYEAQ. CDR3 length: 15 residues. The CDR3 is CASSHGQAAGNTIYF. In nucleotides, the CDR3 is TGTGCCAGCAGCCACGGACAGGCCGCTGGAAACACCATATATTTT. The complete variable domain, with remaining parts taken from reference TRBV7-6 and TRBJ1-3, reads GAGVSQSPRYKVTKRGQDVALRCDPISGHVSLYWYRQALGQGPEFLTYFNYEAQQDKSGLPNDRFSAERPEGSISTLTIQRTEQRDSAMYRCASSHGQAAGNTIYFGEGSWLTVV.

Worth noting for this clonotype: This clone may be a read error of a much larger clone one base away. This CDR3 is CASRVTGTIDQPQHF. DNA for the CDR3: TGTGCCAGCAGGGTAACCGGGACAATAGATCAGCCCCAGCATTTT. The chain couples TRBV7-4 to TRBJ1-5; D might be TRBD1 (6 bases). The V and J ends lost 6 bases and 5 bases respectively, with 17 bases between them. Germline V gene sequence: CDR1 SGHVT, CDR2 SQSDAQ. This CDR3 region has 15 residues.

The CDR3 DNA sequence: TGCAGTGCTGGGGGGGGCGGGACAGGGTACGAGACCCAGTACTTC. Translated: CSAGGGGTGYETQYF. The chain couples TRBV20-1 to TRBJ2-5; TRBD1 matches at 9 bases. V dropped 5 bases and J dropped 5; count of bases not matched to a gene: 12. This CDR3 has 15 amino acids. Germline V CDR1 and CDR2: DFQATT, SNEGSKA (reference sequence).

To note about this clonotype: One end of the junction fails to match germline, which may point to a read error. The CDR3 is CASSPLLF. DNA of the CDR3: TGTGCCAGCTCACCACTTCTTTTT. V usage is TRBV18 and J usage is TRBJ1-6, with D unresolved. Germline CDR1 is KGHSH and CDR2 is LQKENI. The CDR3 length is 8 residues.

This clonotype occurred once. One junction end does not reproduce the germline sequence, and a read error may be involved. V usage is TRBV11-1 and J usage is TRBJ1-1; tentatively, D is TRBD1 (5 bases). In germline, CDR1 is SGHAT, CDR2 FQDESV (reference sequence). The CDR3 contains 15 residues. For the CDR3, the DNA is TGTGCCAGCAGCTTAGCAGGACATCTGAACACTGAGGCTTCCTTT. Residues: CASSLAGHLNTEASF.

This clonotype was seen many times. The chain carries TRBV6-1 and TRBJ1-2; TRBD1 is a possible D gene (5 bases). CDR3 length: 15 residues. V lost 4 bases and J 3 bases, leaving 15 bases between the germline ends. Per the germline V gene, CDR1 is MNHNS and CDR2 is SASEGT. The DNA of the CDR3 is TGTGCCAGCAGTGTAGGGAATGTCAGGGACTATGGCTACACCTTC. Translating gives CASSVGNVRDYGYTF.

This clonotype was seen at least ten times. As DNA, the CDR3 is TGTGCCAGCAGCTTGGGTACTGTGAGTCGGGGGAACACTGAAGCTTTCTTT. Protein: CASSLGTVSRGNTEAFF. The chain has TRBV5-8 and TRBJ1-1, with D uncertain. The CDR3 covers 17 residues. Germline lookup yields CDR1 SGHTS and CDR2 YDEGEE. With 0 bases removed from V and 1 base from J, the gap between germline ends came to 16 bases.

This clonotype was seen more than once but under ten times. V usage is TRBV20-1 and J usage is TRBJ2-7; D gene unclear. The CDR3 runs 12 residues. Germline V gives CDR1 DFQATT, CDR2 SNEGSKA (reference sequence). V was pared by 6 bases and J by 2 bases, with 11 bases between. This CDR3 reads CSALELTYEQYF. For the CDR3, the DNA is TGCAGTGCGCTAGAACTGACCTACGAGCAGTACTTC.

The J gene is TRBJ2-5, the V gene TRBV9; no firm D call. The CDR3 totals 13 residues. The germline V gene has CDR1 SGDLS and CDR2 YYNGEE. The V gene lost 4 bases and the J gene lost 3 bases, with 10 bases spanning the gap. The CDR3 DNA reads TGTGCCAGCAGCATAACCGGAGAAGAGACCCAGTACTTC. Translation gives CASSITGEETQYF.

The J gene is TRBJ2-5, the V gene TRBV4-1; D not certain. V dropped 4 bases and J dropped 7 bases, with 13 bases sitting between them. The germline V gene encodes CDR1 MGHRA and CDR2 YSYEKL. The CDR3 runs 13 residues. The CDR3 nucleotides read TGCGCCAGCAGCCCAGATACTATCTCGACCCAGTACTTC. This codes for CASSPDTISTQYF.

V is TRBV15 and J is TRBJ2-3, with 10 positions matching TRBD2. The germline CDR1 and CDR2 sequences are LNHNV and YYDKDF (reference sequence). V lost 0 bases, J lost 6 bases, and 15 bases stayed unmatched. The CDR3 sequence is 19 residues long. CDR3 sequence: CATSRDRGRGLASMDTQYF. The CDR3 DNA reads TGTGCCACCAGCAGAGATCGGGGTCGGGGACTAGCGAGCATGGATACGCAGTATTTT.